The text below deals with one TCR beta chain. Its antigen remains unidentified. This record belongs to a study of PD-1 blockade in mismatch repair-deficient tumors. General observations from the study: Tumor-resident clones, often undetectable pretreatment in blood, expanded then contracted after pembrolizumab.

The TCR-sequenced patients were a few responders to pembrolizumab. Sequenced by immunoSEQ multiplex PCR; TCRdb stores in-frame clones only, minus some. The sample consists of over 30,000 clones, more than 70% of them appearing once. Germline-derived CDR1 and CDR2 are SGHDT and YYEEEE. V was trimmed by 0 bases and J by 2 bases, leaving 12 bases between them. The CDR3 is 17 amino acids. This chain links TRBV5-6 with TRBJ2-6; D unclear. Sequenced here: PBMCs, sampled 6 to 7 weeks after starting pembrolizumab. The sequence was obtained from an adult with mismatch repair-deficient cancer. The CDR3 nucleotides read TGTGCCAGCAGCTTGGTTCGGGTCGTGGCTGGGGCCAACGTCCTGACTTTC. Translating gives CASSLVRVVAGANVLTF.